A selection of T cell receptor beta chains follows, all from one sample in a study of Tregs in tolerant kidney transplant recipients. Clones were read by immunoSEQ multiplex PCR, and TCRdb kept only the in-frame ones, dropping some. The sample holds about 110,000 clones; 85% to 90% are singletons and the top ten take 0.34%. The sample consisted of CD4+ T cells from blood, taken before the transplant. The origin of the receptors is a human donor who received a combined kidney and bone marrow transplant. Both conserved end residues are part of each CDR3. The D gene is left open where the match is weak. The listing skips clone size in some rows; elsewhere it reads once, few, many or a size class.

>NA|TRBD2|16|TRBJ2-5|TRBV7-2
CASSLVGLAFSETQYF
TGTGCCAGCAGCTTAGTTGGACTAGCGTTTTCGGAGACCCAGTACTTC
>NA|TRBD1|18|TRBJ1-5|TRBV25-1
CASSPWTGGMYSNQPQHF
TGTGCCAGCAGTCCATGGACAGGGGGGATGTATAGCAATCAGCCCCAGCATTTT
>NA|NA|15|TRBJ1-1|TRBV5-8
CASSFAGRGNTEAFF
TGTGCCAGCAGCTTTGCCGGGAGAGGGAACACTGAAGCTTTCTTT
>NA|NA|15|TRBJ1-2|TRBV7-2
CASSPTVGQGYGYTF
TGTGCCAGCAGCCCGACTGTTGGCCAGGGCTATGGCTACACCTTC
>NA|NA|15|TRBJ1-2|TRBV27
CASSLAGTISYGYTF
TGTGCCAGCAGTTTGGCGGGGACGATAAGTTATGGCTACACCTTC
>NA|TRBD2|16|TRBJ2-6|TRBV15
CATSRAGGSGANVLTF
TGTGCCACCAGCAGAGCGGGGGGGTCTGGGGCCAACGTCCTGACTTTC
>NA|NA|15|TRBJ2-1|TRBV11-2
CASSLPWARGNEQFF
TGTGCCAGCAGCTTACCCTGGGCTAGGGGGAATGAGCAGTTCTTC
>NA|TRBD1|14|TRBJ2-7|TRBV28
CASSRGFGLYEQYF
TGTGCCAGCAGCAGGGGGTTCGGACTCTACGAGCAGTACTTC
>once|NA|14|TRBJ2-2|TRBV15
CATSRVRAPGELFF
TGTGCCACCAGCAGAGTTCGAGCTCCCGGGGAGCTGTTTTTT
>NA|TRBD1|14|TRBJ1-1|TRBV18
CASSSRTGDTEAFF
TGTGCCAGCTCATCCAGGACAGGGGACACTGAAGCTTTCTTT
>NA|NA|15|TRBJ2-7|TRBV7-2
CASSYPRGSSYEQYF
TGTGCCAGCAGCTATCCTCGGGGGAGCTCCTACGAGCAGTACTTC
>NA|TRBD2|16|TRBJ2-7|TRBV13
CASTPTRAGGPAEQYF
TGTGCCAGCACCCCGACTAGAGCGGGAGGGCCAGCCGAGCAGTACTTC
>NA|NA|16|TRBJ1-5|TRBV15
CATSRDGQGSNQPQHF
TGTGCCACCAGCAGAGATGGGCAGGGGAGCAATCAGCCCCAGCATTTT
>once|TRBD2|15|TRBJ2-1|TRBV10-1
CASSESSGGYNEQFF
TGCGCCAGCAGTGAATCTAGCGGGGGCTACAATGAGCAGTTCTTC
>NA|NA|13|TRBJ2-7|TRBV28
CASSLTAPYEQYF
TGTGCCAGCAGTTTGACAGCGCCTTACGAGCAGTACTTC
>NA|NA|15|TRBJ1-1|TRBV5-6
CASSLWRVFGTEAFF
TGTGCCAGCAGCTTGTGGAGGGTCTTTGGGACTGAAGCTTTCTTT
>NA|TRBD1|15|TRBJ1-2|TRBV5-1
CASSSGQPSNYGYTF
TGCGCCAGCAGCTCGGGACAGCCCTCTAACTATGGCTACACCTTC
>once|NA|14|TRBJ1-2|TRBV5-1
CASSLAEDGYGYTF
TGCGCCAGCAGCTTGGCCGAGGATGGCTATGGCTACACCTTC
>NA|TRBD2|16|TRBJ2-1|TRBV19
CASSPAGLAGHNEQFF
TGTGCCAGTAGTCCAGCGGGACTAGCAGGCCACAATGAGCAGTTCTTC
>NA|TRBD2|16|TRBJ2-7|TRBV28
CASSSPLREATYEQYF
TGTGCCAGCAGTTCACCTCTACGGGAGGCCACCTACGAGCAGTACTTC
>NA|TRBD1|13|TRBJ2-5|TRBV19
CASRRQGQETQYF
TGTGCCAGTAGAAGACAGGGCCAAGAGACCCAGTACTTC
>NA|TRBD1|14|TRBJ1-1|TRBV5-1
CASSAGTVNTEAFF
TGCGCCAGCAGCGCCGGGACAGTGAACACTGAAGCTTTCTTT
>few|TRBD2|15|TRBJ2-1|TRBV6-4
CASSDSTSGSNEQFF
TGTGCCAGCAGTGACTCGACTAGCGGGAGCAATGAGCAGTTCTTC
>NA|TRBD1|15|TRBJ2-7|TRBV5-5
CASSRQGTSSYEQYF
TGTGCCAGCAGCCGACAGGGGACGAGCTCCTACGAGCAGTACTTC
>NA|TRBD2|19|TRBJ2-1|TRBV7-2
CASSLVGTSGRGSYNEQFF
TGTGCCAGCAGCTTAGTAGGGACTAGCGGGAGGGGATCCTACAATGAGCAGTTCTTC
>NA|NA|13|TRBJ2-7|TRBV7-2
CASSLPVGQGQYF
TGTGCCAGCAGCCTACCGGTGGGGCAAGGGCAGTACTTC
>NA|TRBD1|14|TRBJ1-6|TRBV5-1
CASSLTGDSSPLHF
TGCGCCAGCAGCTTGACAGGGGACAGTTCACCCCTCCACTTT
>NA|NA|14|TRBJ1-2|TRBV28
CASSSRGAAYGYTF
TGTGCCAGCAGCTCCCGTGGGGCGGCCTATGGCTACACCTTC
>NA|TRBD2|15|TRBJ2-7|TRBV7-2
CASSLMGLAAYEQYF
TGTGCCAGCAGCCTTATGGGACTAGCAGCCTACGAGCAGTACTTC
>NA|TRBD1|14|TRBJ2-7|TRBV28
CASSFMVGGHEQYF
TGTGCCAGCAGTTTTATGGTAGGGGGCCACGAGCAGTACTTC
>NA|TRBD2|15|TRBJ2-7|TRBV19
CASSISAGDSYEQYF
TGTGCCAGTAGTATAAGTGCGGGGGACTCCTACGAGCAGTACTTC
>NA|TRBD2|15|TRBJ2-7|TRBV6-1
CASSEEPSGTYEQYF
TGTGCCAGCAGTGAAGAACCTAGCGGAACCTACGAGCAGTACTTC
>NA|NA|14|TRBJ2-3|TRBV19
CASSSAQAPDTQYF
TGTGCCAGTAGTTCGGCGCAGGCCCCGGATACGCAGTATTTT
>few|NA|15|TRBJ2-7|TRBV2
CASSPHGGPSYEQYF
TGTGCCAGCTCCCCCCATGGGGGCCCCTCCTACGAGCAGTACTTC
>NA|NA|16|TRBJ2-2|TRBV18
CASSPLRTANTGELFF
TGTGCCAGCTCACCACTTCGGACAGCCAACACCGGGGAGCTGTTTTTT
>NA|TRBD1|15|TRBJ1-4|TRBV5-1
CASRGQGTTNEKLFF
TGCGCCAGCCGCGGACAGGGAACAACTAATGAAAAACTGTTTTTT
>NA|NA|13|TRBJ2-3|TRBV29-1
CSVAPNGADTQYF
TGCAGCGTCGCTCCGAACGGGGCAGATACGCAGTATTTT
>NA|NA|14|TRBJ2-4|TRBV9
CASSVGSRENIQYF
TGTGCCAGCAGCGTAGGGAGCCGGGAAAACATTCAGTACTTC
>NA|TRBD1|14|TRBJ1-1|TRBV15
CATARTGFNTEAFF
TGTGCCACGGCGAGGACAGGCTTCAACACTGAAGCTTTCTTT
>once|TRBD2|15|TRBJ2-7|TRBV10-2
CASSMTSIISYEQYF
TGCGCCAGCAGTATGACTAGCATCATCTCCTACGAGCAGTACTTC
>NA|TRBD1|16|TRBJ2-1|TRBV6-6
CASSPEMGQGKDEQFF
TGTGCCAGCAGCCCTGAAATGGGACAGGGTAAGGATGAGCAGTTCTTC
>NA|TRBD1|16|TRBJ2-3|TRBV11-2
CASSPIWTGGADTQYF
TGTGCCAGCAGCCCAATTTGGACAGGGGGCGCAGATACGCAGTATTTT
>NA|TRBD2|15|TRBJ2-1|TRBV2
CASKDSGLASNEQFF
TGTGCCAGCAAGGACTCGGGACTAGCATCAAATGAGCAGTTCTTC
>NA|TRBD2|16|TRBJ2-1|TRBV28
CASSGFAGGIYNEQFF
TGTGCCAGCAGTGGTTTTGCGGGAGGGATATACAATGAGCAGTTCTTC
>NA|NA|14|TRBJ1-1|TRBV4-1
CASSQGPGGAWGSF
TGCGCCAGCAGCCAAGGACCCGGAGGGGCATGGGGTTCCTTT
>NA|NA|14|TRBJ2-1|TRBV29-1
CSVEASTGGDEQFF
TGCAGCGTTGAAGCTTCTACAGGGGGGGATGAGCAGTTCTTC
>NA|TRBD2|18|TRBJ2-2|TRBV4-2
CASSQVSTSGGDTGELFF
TGTGCCAGCAGCCAAGTTTCAACTAGCGGGGGGGACACCGGGGAGCTGTTTTTT
>NA|TRBD1|14|TRBJ2-7|TRBV6-6
CASLNGQGDYEQYF
TGTGCCAGCCTTAACGGACAGGGAGACTACGAGCAGTACTTC
>few|TRBD2|18|TRBJ2-1|TRBV15
CATSRDLPGLATYNEQFF
TGTGCCACCAGCAGAGATCTGCCGGGACTAGCGACCTACAATGAGCAGTTCTTC
>NA|NA|15|TRBJ2-1|TRBV10-2
CASRQGRVSYNEQFF
TGCGCCAGCCGGCAGGGTAGAGTCTCCTACAATGAGCAGTTCTTC
>NA|NA|15|TRBJ2-3|TRBV6-5
CASSPGLNPTDTQYF
TGTGCCAGCAGCCCTGGACTAAATCCGACAGATACGCAGTATTTT
>NA|TRBD1|16|TRBJ2-5|TRBV12-5
CASGPGQGAFQETQYF
TGTGCTAGTGGTCCTGGACAGGGTGCCTTCCAAGAGACCCAGTACTTC